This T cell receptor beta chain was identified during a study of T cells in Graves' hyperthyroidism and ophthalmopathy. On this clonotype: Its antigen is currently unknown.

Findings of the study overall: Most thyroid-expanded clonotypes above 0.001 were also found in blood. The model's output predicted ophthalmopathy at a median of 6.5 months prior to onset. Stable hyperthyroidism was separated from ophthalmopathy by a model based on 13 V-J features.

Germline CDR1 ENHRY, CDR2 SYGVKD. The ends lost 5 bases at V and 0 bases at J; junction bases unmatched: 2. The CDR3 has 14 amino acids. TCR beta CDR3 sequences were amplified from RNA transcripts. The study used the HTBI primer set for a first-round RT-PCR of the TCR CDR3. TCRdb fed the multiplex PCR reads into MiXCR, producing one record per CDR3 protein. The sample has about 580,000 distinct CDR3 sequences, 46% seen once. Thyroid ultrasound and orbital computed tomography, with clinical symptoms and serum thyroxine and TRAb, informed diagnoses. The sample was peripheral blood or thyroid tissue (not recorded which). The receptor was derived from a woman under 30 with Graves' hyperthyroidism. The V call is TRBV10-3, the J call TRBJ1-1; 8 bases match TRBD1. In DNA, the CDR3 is TGTGCCATCAGTACGGGACAGGTGAACACTGAAGCTTTCTTT. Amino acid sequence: CAISTGQVNTEAFF.